Sequencing of this T cell receptor beta chain was carried out in a study of T cells in Graves' hyperthyroidism and ophthalmopathy. Broader study findings: Model output signaled ophthalmopathy a median roughly six months ahead of onset.

Template material for amplifying TCR beta CDR3 regions consisted of RNA transcripts. First-round RT-PCR with HTBI primers amplified the TCR CDR3 region. TCRdb redid the calling of the multiplex PCR reads with MiXCR, one entry per CDR3 protein. The table includes approximately 630,000 distinct CDR3 sequences, about 17% detected once. This clonotype was detected many times. Antigen specificity is unknown. The CDR3 loop spans 14 amino acids. Per the germline V gene, CDR1 is LGHDT and CDR2 is YNNKEL (reference sequence). After removal of 4 bases from V and 4 bases from J, the junction contained 5 bases not matched to a gene.

Specimen: blood. The chain uses TRBV3-1 and TRBJ1-2; TRBD1 matches 8 bases. The clonotype originates from a woman in her 30s with Graves' hyperthyroidism. The CDR3 sequence: CASSLGQAGYGYTF. The CDR3 nucleotides read TGTGCCAGCAGCCTGGGACAGGCTGGCTATGGCTACACCTTC. Full variable domain (missing parts from reference TRBV3-1 and TRBJ1-2): DTAVSQTPKYLVTQMGNDKSIKCEQNLGHDTMYWYKQDSKKFLKIMFSYNNKELIINETVPNRFSPKSPDKAHLNLHINSLELGDSAVYFCASSLGQAGYGYTFGSGTRLTVV.